This TCR beta chain was obtained from a study of shared clonotypes between healthy human individuals. The table came from immunoSEQ multiplex PCR; TCRdb's copy has only in-frame clones and leaves some out. The sample shows nearly 2 million clones, approximately 95% of them seen only once. Germline assignment: CDR1 MNHNS and CDR2 SASEGT. With 3 bases clipped from V and 15 bases from J, the junction kept 13 bases outside the gene matches. This CDR3 has 15 amino acids. Selected positively for CCR7 and CD45RO-negative, naive CD8 cells excluded terminally differentiated effector memory CD45RA+ cells. Sequenced input: naive CD8+ T cells sorted from blood. This receptor was taken from a man aged 18 to 29 in good health. The V call is TRBV6-1, the J call TRBJ1-6; 8 positions agree with TRBD1. Written as DNA, the CDR3 is TGTGCCAGCAGTGAGGGGACAGGTCTGGGGGGTCGCCTCCACTTT. This codes for CASSEGTGLGGRLHF.